These 28 T cell receptor beta chains share one sample of origin, sequenced in a study of Ad26.COV2.S vaccination and SARS-CoV-2 variants. The table came from immunoSEQ multiplex PCR; TCRdb's copy has only in-frame clones and leaves some out. The profile shows more than 120,000 clones, approximately 90% of them singletons. Specimen: peripheral blood, collected after recovery from COVID-19. The source of these receptors is a human donor who had recovered from COVID-19.

J is TRBJ1-6 and V is TRBV6-5; 8 bases map to TRBD1. The CDR3 loop spans 15 amino acids. V lost 5 bases to trimming and J lost 5 bases; unmatched junction nucleotides: 5. Germline CDR1 is MNHEY and CDR2 is SVGAGI. This chain's CDR3 is CASSPWDRNNSPLHF. DNA for the CDR3: TGTGCCAGCAGTCCCTGGGACAGGAATAATTCACCCCTCCACTTT.

J is TRBJ1-1 and V is TRBV23-1; D unclear. TRBV23-1 is an ORF for which the function is uncertain. The CDR3 runs 10 residues. V was pared by 6 bases and J by 8 bases, with 7 bases between. The CDR3 nucleotides are TGCGCCAGCAGGACGTCCGAAGCTTTCTTT. Translation: CASRTSEAFF.

This clone was counted a few times. In DNA, the CDR3 is TGTGCCAGCAGTGAATTGTGGGGGGATACTGAAGCTTTCTTT. Its protein product is CASSELWGDTEAFF. The chain employs TRBV6-1 and TRBJ1-1; a weak D match, TRBD1 (5 bases). The CDR3 contains 14 residues. V lost 2 bases, J lost 5 bases, and 12 bases lay in between. Looked up from germline, CDR1 is MNHNS and CDR2 is SASEGT.

This sequence joins TRBV19 and TRBJ1-2; TRBD1 agrees at 7 bases. The V segment lost 5 bases and the J segment 5 bases; nucleotides outside the gene matches: 14. Germline V lookup: CDR1 LNHDA, CDR2 SQIVND (reference sequence). This CDR3 region has 16 residues. The DNA of the CDR3 is TGTGCCAGTAGTTCCCCGGGACAGAGATCTTTTTATGGCTACACCTTC. Translation: CASSSPGQRSFYGYTF.

V usage is TRBV5-1 and J usage is TRBJ2-5; D remains unclear. Germline CDR1 is SGHRS and CDR2 is YFSETQ. CDR3 length: 13 residues. V lost 6 bases to trimming and J lost 1 base, with 10 bases between them. The CDR3 loop reads CASNKGPQETQYF. CDR3 nucleotides: TGCGCCAGCAATAAGGGCCCCCAAGAGACCCAGTACTTC.

This sequence joins TRBV6-5 and TRBJ1-1, with 7 bases fitting TRBD1. Trimming at V came to 5 bases and at J to 1 base, leaving 7 bases not matched to a gene. Germline loops: CDR1 MNHEY, CDR2 SVGAGI. The CDR3 extends over 15 amino acids. The CDR3 sequence: CASSLQGPRNTEAFF. CDR3 coding DNA: TGTGCCAGCAGTCTACAGGGGCCTCGGAACACTGAAGCTTTCTTT.

The rearrangement links TRBV4-2 to TRBJ2-7; 10 positions match TRBD1. The CDR3 extends over 17 amino acids. In germline, CDR1 is LGHNA, CDR2 YNFKEQ. The trim removed 0 bases at V and 3 bases at J, leaving 8 bases unmatched. Here the CDR3 reads CASSQDAGTGVLYEQYF. The CDR3 DNA reads as TGTGCCAGCAGCCAAGATGCCGGGACAGGGGTCCTCTACGAGCAGTACTTC.

This clone appeared a few times. V and J are TRBV7-9 and TRBJ2-7; maybe TRBD1 (5 bases). Germline CDR1 SEHNR, CDR2 FQNEAQ (reference sequence). The CDR3 totals 12 residues. V was trimmed by 4 bases and J by 6 bases, leaving 10 bases between them. The CDR3 DNA follows: TGTGCCAGCAGCTGGGTGGGGCCCGAGCAGTACTTC. This translates into CASSWVGPEQYF.

The chain employs TRBV9 and TRBJ1-1, with D possibly being TRBD1 (5 bases). Deletions cut 2 bases from V and 5 bases from J, with 16 bases between. The CDR3 consists of 15 residues. The germline gives CDR1 SGDLS, CDR2 YYNGEE. The CDR3 coding sequence is TGTGCCAGCAGCGTTTATGAATCTGGGGGGACTGAAGCTTTCTTT. Its protein product is CASSVYESGGTEAFF.

The gene calls are TRBV6-7 and TRBJ2-7; D unclear. TRBV6-7 is known as an ORF, though its function is uncertain. The V end lost 5 bases, the J end lost 3 bases, and 11 bases lay between the germline ends. The CDR3 is 13 amino acids. The DNA of the CDR3 is TGTGCCAGCAGTCCCGGAAGGAGCTACGAGCAGTACTTC. Residues: CASSPGRSYEQYF.

CDR3 nucleotide sequence: TGTGCCAGTAGACAGGGGGCCACCGGGGAGCTGTTTTTT. Translating gives CASRQGATGELFF. V is TRBV6-6 and J is TRBJ2-2, with TRBD1 identical over 10 bases. Germline values: CDR1 MNHNY, CDR2 SVGAGI (reference sequence). This CDR3 spans 13 amino acids. The trim removed 9 bases at V and 4 bases at J, leaving 2 bases unmatched.

This clone was picked up one time. The rearrangement joins TRBV6-5 to TRBJ1-5, with D perhaps TRBD1 (6 bases). The germline V gene has CDR1 MNHEY and CDR2 SVGAGI. The V end lost 7 bases, the J end lost 4 bases, and 11 bases lay between the germline ends. The CDR3 is made up of 13 amino acids. This CDR3 reads CASKGDGNQPQHF. CDR3 nucleotides: TGTGCCAGCAAGGGGGACGGAAATCAGCCCCAGCATTTT.

The gene calls are TRBV5-1 and TRBJ1-6; D is undetermined. V shed 4 bases and J shed 7 bases, with 9 bases lying between them. The length of the CDR3 is 13 residues. In germline, CDR1 is SGHRS, CDR2 YFSETQ. CDR3 sequence reads: CASSPEGNSPLHF. The CDR3 bases are TGCGCCAGCAGCCCAGAGGGCAATTCACCCCTCCACTTT.

This chain connects TRBV5-1 to TRBJ2-5; 8 nucleotides match TRBD1. The CDR3 has 14 residues. With V trimmed by 4 bases and J by 5 bases, 7 bases remained unmatched. The germline CDR1 and CDR2 sequences are SGHRS and YFSETQ. The CDR3 DNA follows: TGCGCCAGCAGCCGGTGGACAGGGCTGGAGACCCAGTACTTC. This translates into CASSRWTGLETQYF.

The chain is built from TRBV29-1 and TRBJ2-3; no firm D call. CDR3 length equals 14 residues. Trimming cost V 5 bases and J 6 bases, with 18 bases left between them. The germline CDR1 and CDR2 sequences are SQVTM and ANQGSEA. The CDR3 coding sequence is TGCAGCGTTACCCCTGAACCATTCTGGGATACGCAGTATTTT. This sequence encodes CSVTPEPFWDTQYF.

J is TRBJ2-3 and V is TRBV6-5, with D possibly matching TRBD1 (5 bases). Germline V lookup: CDR1 MNHEY, CDR2 SVGAGI. Trimming took off 1 base at V and 3 bases at J, with 8 bases between the two ends. The CDR3 is 14 amino acids. CDR3 in DNA: TGTGCCAGCAGTTACTTGGACAAGACAGATACGCAGTATTTT. Protein: CASSYLDKTDTQYF.

The genes are TRBV19 and TRBJ2-6; D is uncertain. CDR1 LNHDA and CDR2 SQIVND come from the germline V gene (reference sequence). The CDR3 runs to 14 residues. With 5 bases removed from V and 1 base from J, the gap between germline ends came to 6 bases. The CDR3 coding sequence is TGTGCCAGTAGTCCGTCGTCTGGGGCCAACGTCCTGACTTTC. It encodes CASSPSSGANVLTF. Full variable domain (rest looked up from reference TRBV19 and TRBJ2-6): DGGITQSPKYLFRKEGQNVTLSCEQNLNHDAMYWYRQDPGQGLRLIYYSQIVNDFQKGDIAEGYSVSREKKESFPLTVTSAQKNPTAFYLCASSPSSGANVLTFGAGSRLTVL.

The chain links TRBV4-3 to TRBJ2-1; the match to TRBD1 covers 9 bases. V lost 1 base to trimming and J lost 3 bases; unmatched junction nucleotides: 7. The CDR3 totals 17 residues. Germline V gene sequence: CDR1 LGHNA, CDR2 YSLEER. The CDR3 coding sequence is TGCGCCAGCAGCCAAGCCTTGACAGGGGGAGTCTACAATGAGCAGTTCTTC. Protein: CASSQALTGGVYNEQFF.

The V gene is TRBV11-2, the J gene TRBJ2-1; D may be TRBD2 (6 bases). The CDR3 contains 15 residues. Germline-derived CDR1 and CDR2 are SGHAT and FQNNGV. V was shortened by 0 bases and J by 4 bases, with 10 bases between the two germline ends. The CDR3 DNA is TGTGCCAGCAGCTTAGAGCGGGGAGGTTACAATGAGCAGTTCTTC. Its protein product is CASSLERGGYNEQFF.

The sample holds a few counts of this clone. The J gene is TRBJ1-6, the V gene TRBV7-2, with D unclear. Germline V gives CDR1 SGHTA, CDR2 FQGNSA. The CDR3 consists of 14 residues. The ends were cut back, 5 bases at V and 4 bases at J, with 9 bases in the middle. The CDR3 region has the DNA TGTGCCAGCAGCCCAGACACATATAATTCACCCCTCCACTTT. Translation gives CASSPDTYNSPLHF.

V and J are TRBV29-1 and TRBJ1-6; D remains ambiguous. The CDR3 sequence is 13 residues long. V lost 5 bases to trimming and J lost 6 bases, with 11 bases between them. The V gene's germline CDR1 is SQVTM and CDR2 ANQGSEA. The CDR3 is CSVRAASNSPLHF. The CDR3 DNA follows: TGCAGCGTTCGGGCTGCGAGTAATTCACCCCTCCACTTT.

For the CDR3, the DNA is TGCAGCGTGCGGGATGGATGGGAGGACACTGAAGCTTTCTTT. This codes for CSVRDGWEDTEAFF. The chain employs TRBV29-1 and TRBJ1-1; D uncertain. The CDR3 extends over 14 amino acids. Germline V gene data show CDR1 as SQVTM and CDR2 as ANQGSEA. Trimming stripped 6 bases from V and 3 bases from J, with 17 bases between.

The chain carries TRBV24-1 and TRBJ2-1; 7 positions match TRBD1. The CDR3 runs to 12 residues. CDR1 and CDR2 (germline): KGHDR, SFDVKD. After removal of 9 bases from V and 6 bases from J, the junction contained 4 bases not matched to a gene. The CDR3 sequence is CATQDRTNEQFF. The DNA of the CDR3 is TGTGCCACCCAGGACAGGACCAATGAGCAGTTCTTC.

The genes are TRBV3-1 (or the pseudogene TRBV3-2) and TRBJ2-1; D is unresolved. Looked up from germline, CDR1 is LGHDT and CDR2 is YNNKEL (reference sequence). V was trimmed by 3 bases and J by 0 bases, leaving 12 bases between them. This CDR3 has 16 amino acids. CDR3 DNA: TGTGCCAGCAGCCAGGGTAGTGATTACTCCTACAATGAGCAGTTCTTC. This translates into CASSQGSDYSYNEQFF.

DNA of the CDR3: TGTGCCAGCACGGGGAGAATAGATACGCAGTATTTT. It translates to CASTGRIDTQYF. The chain combines TRBV25-1 with TRBJ2-3; D perhaps matches TRBD2 (5 bases). Trimming took 7 bases from V and 5 from J, leaving 10 bases between them. Germline loops: CDR1 MGHDK, CDR2 SYGVNS. CDR3 length: 12 amino acids.

J is TRBJ1-2 and V is TRBV7-9, with D possibly TRBD1 on 5 matching bases. Trimming pared 5 bases from V and 4 bases from J, leaving 17 bases between. This CDR3 has 15 residues. Germline assignment: CDR1 SEHNR and CDR2 FQNEAQ (reference sequence). The CDR3 coding sequence is TGTGCCAGCAGCCCAGAAGGCCAGGGCCCCTATGGCTACACCTTC. Protein sequence: CASSPEGQGPYGYTF.

The chain joins TRBV29-1 to TRBJ1-2; no clear D. Deletions cut 4 bases from V and 4 bases from J, with 10 bases between. There are 12 residues in the CDR3. Germline lookup yields CDR1 SQVTM and CDR2 ANQGSEA. CDR3 DNA sequence: TGCAGCGTTGCAAGCCTCCGCTATGGCTACACCTTC. Its translation is CSVASLRYGYTF.

V usage is TRBV28 and J usage is TRBJ2-2; D gene uncertain. The CDR3 totals 15 residues. Germline V CDR1 and CDR2: MDHEN, SYDVKM. V lost 2 bases to trimming and J lost 6 bases, with 13 bases between them. The DNA for the CDR3 is TGTGCCAGCAGTTTAAGTCGCGGCCATCCCGGGGAGCTGTTTTTT. Protein: CASSLSRGHPGELFF.